This TCR beta chain is drawn from a study of CD8 T cells in Susac syndrome. V was clipped by 6 bases and J by 7 bases; unmatched bases: 7. Germline CDR1 is MNHNY and CDR2 is SVGAGI (reference sequence). This CDR3 spans 14 amino acids. The T cells that were sequenced for TCR beta were CD8+ and CD4+ cells from blood. Healthy donors constituted the controls, which were matched for age and sex. TEMRA cells were FACS-enriched and CD8+ and CD4+ T cells negatively isolated. An amount of RNA that ranged from roughly 0.5 to 1 ug was reverse transcribed with random hexamers. TCRdb re-called the immunoSEQ multiplex PCR reads through MiXCR, storing one row per CDR3 protein. Counted here are some 150,000 distinct CDR3 sequences, roughly 94% occurring once; the ten biggest clones make up around 0.08%.

Source material: CD4+ T cells from PBMCs. The genes are TRBV6-6 and TRBJ1-4; 8 bases line up with TRBD1. The source is a human donor in good health. CDR3 region: CASSYRGAVEKLFF. CDR3 bases: TGTGCCAGCAGCTACAGGGGGGCGGTTGAAAAACTGTTTTTT.